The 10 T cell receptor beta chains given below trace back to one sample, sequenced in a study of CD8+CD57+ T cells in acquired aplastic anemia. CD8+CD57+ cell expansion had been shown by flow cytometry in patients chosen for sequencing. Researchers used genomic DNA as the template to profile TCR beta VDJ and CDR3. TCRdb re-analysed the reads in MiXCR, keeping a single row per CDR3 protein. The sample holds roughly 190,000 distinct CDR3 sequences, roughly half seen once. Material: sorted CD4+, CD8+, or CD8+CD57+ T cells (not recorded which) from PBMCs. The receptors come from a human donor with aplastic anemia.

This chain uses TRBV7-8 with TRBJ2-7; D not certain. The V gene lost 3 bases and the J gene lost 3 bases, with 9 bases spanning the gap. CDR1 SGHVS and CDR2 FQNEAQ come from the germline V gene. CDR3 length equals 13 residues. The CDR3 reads CASSFSEVYEQYF. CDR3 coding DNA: TGTGCCAGCAGCTTTTCAGAAGTCTACGAGCAGTACTTC.

The CDR3 region is CASSQSSDGTQYF. The CDR3 DNA follows: TGTGCCAGCAGCCAATCAAGCGACGGGACCCAGTACTTC. The gene calls are TRBV16 and TRBJ2-5; D unclear. The CDR3 contains 13 residues. Germline V gene sequence: CDR1 KGHSY, CDR2 FQNENV. Trimming took 0 bases from V and 7 from J, leaving 9 bases between them.

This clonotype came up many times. This chain's CDR3 is CASSSRTGEETQYF. The CDR3 coding sequence is TGTGCCAGCAGCTCCAGGACAGGGGAAGAGACCCAGTACTTC. The rearrangement uses TRBV9 and TRBJ2-5; 9 nucleotides line up with TRBD1. Germline loops: CDR1 SGDLS, CDR2 YYNGEE. This CDR3 comprises 14 residues. The ends lost 4 bases at V and 3 bases at J; junction bases unmatched: 4.

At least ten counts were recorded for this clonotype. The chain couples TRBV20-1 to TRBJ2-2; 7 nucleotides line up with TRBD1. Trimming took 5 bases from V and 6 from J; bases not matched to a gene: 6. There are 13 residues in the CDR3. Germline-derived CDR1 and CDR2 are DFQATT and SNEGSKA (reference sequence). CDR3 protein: CSAYRGEPGELFF. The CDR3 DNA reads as TGCAGTGCTTACAGGGGTGAACCCGGGGAGCTGTTTTTT.

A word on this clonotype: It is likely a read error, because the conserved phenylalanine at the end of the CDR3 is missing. The CDR3 region is CSAVLGLYEQYS. CDR3 coding DNA: TGCAGTGCCGTTCTTGGTCTCTACGAGCAGTACTCC. J is TRBJ2-7 and V is TRBV20-1; no reliable D call. Germline CDR1 reads DFQATT; CDR2 reads SNEGSKA (reference sequence). The CDR3 sequence is 12 residues long. V was pared by 6 bases and J by 3 bases, with 12 bases between.

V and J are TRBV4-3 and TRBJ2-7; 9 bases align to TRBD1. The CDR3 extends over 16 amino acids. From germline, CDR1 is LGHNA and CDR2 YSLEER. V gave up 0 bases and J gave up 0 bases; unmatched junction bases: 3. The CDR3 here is CASSQEWDRVSYEQYF. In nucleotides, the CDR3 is TGCGCCAGCAGCCAAGAATGGGACAGGGTCTCCTACGAGCAGTACTTC.

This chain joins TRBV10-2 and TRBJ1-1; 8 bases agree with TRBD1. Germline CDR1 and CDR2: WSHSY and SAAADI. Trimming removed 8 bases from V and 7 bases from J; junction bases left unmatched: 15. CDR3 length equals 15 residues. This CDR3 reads CASGYSIQGASEAFF. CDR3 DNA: TGCGCCAGCGGTTACTCGATCCAGGGGGCTAGTGAAGCTTTCTTT.

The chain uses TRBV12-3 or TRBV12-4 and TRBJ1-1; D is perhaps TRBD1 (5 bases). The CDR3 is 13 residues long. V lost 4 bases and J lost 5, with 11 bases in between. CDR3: CASSSSGGTEAFF. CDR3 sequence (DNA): TGTGCCAGCAGTTCTAGTGGGGGTACTGAAGCTTTCTTT.

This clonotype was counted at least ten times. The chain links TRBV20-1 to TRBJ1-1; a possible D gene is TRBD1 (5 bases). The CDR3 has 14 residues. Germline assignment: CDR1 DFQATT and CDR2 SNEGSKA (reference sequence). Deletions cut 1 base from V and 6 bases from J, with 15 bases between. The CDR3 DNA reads TGCAGTGCTAGAGGTCAGGGTTTCTTTGCTGAAGCTTTCTTT. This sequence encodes CSARGQGFFAEAFF.

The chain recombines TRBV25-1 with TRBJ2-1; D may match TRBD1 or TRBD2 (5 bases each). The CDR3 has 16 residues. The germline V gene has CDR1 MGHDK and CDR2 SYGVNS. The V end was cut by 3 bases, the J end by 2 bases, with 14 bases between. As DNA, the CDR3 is TGTGCCAGCAGTGACCCTGGGGCGGGCGCCTACAATGAGCAGTTCTTC. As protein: CASSDPGAGAYNEQFF.